This T cell receptor beta chain is drawn from a study of response to subunit inactivated influenza vaccine. TCRdb ran MiXCR on the RT-PCR reads and lists one entry per CDR3 protein. The data contain over 650,000 distinct CDR3 sequences, roughly 18% of them singletons. This clonotype was observed a few times. Antigen specificity is unknown. V shed 8 bases and J 5 bases; nucleotides not matched to a gene: 2. The CDR3 loop spans 12 amino acids. Study-level findings and limits: With each seasonal influenza vaccination, the authors suggested, few new T cells are recruited.

The chain recombines TRBV12-3 or TRBV12-4 with TRBJ2-1; 8 bases line up with TRBD1. The receptor was derived from a middle-aged man who received an inactivated influenza vaccine. The material was PBMCs from blood, obtained 5 to 6 days after vaccination. CDR3 protein: CASQDRDNEQFF. The CDR3 DNA reads TGTGCCAGCCAGGACAGGGACAATGAGCAGTTCTTC.